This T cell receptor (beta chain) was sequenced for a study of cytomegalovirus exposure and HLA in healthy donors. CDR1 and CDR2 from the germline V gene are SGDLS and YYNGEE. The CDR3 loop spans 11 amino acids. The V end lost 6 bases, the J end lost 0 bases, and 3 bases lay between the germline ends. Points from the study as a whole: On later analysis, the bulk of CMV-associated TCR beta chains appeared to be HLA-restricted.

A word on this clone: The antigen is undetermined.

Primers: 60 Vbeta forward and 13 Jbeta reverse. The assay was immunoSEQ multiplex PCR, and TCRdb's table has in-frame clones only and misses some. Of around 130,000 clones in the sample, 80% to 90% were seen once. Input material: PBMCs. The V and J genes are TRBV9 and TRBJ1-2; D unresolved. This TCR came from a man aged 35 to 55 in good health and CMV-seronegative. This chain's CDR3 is CASNTNYGYTF. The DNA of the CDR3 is TGTGCCAGCAACACTAACTATGGCTACACCTTC.